The next 30 T cell receptor beta chains were all read from a single sample in a study of blood T cell repertoires in COVID-19. Method: immunoSEQ multiplex PCR; TCRdb's copy keeps in-frame clones and lacks some. The table includes hundreds of thousands of clones, approximately 80% detected once. The sequenced sample was peripheral blood. The receptors were sampled from a woman in her forties or fifties with active or convalescent COVID-19.

The chain links TRBV27 to TRBJ1-2; 9 nucleotides match TRBD1. The germline gives CDR1 MNHEY, CDR2 SMNVEV (reference sequence). Trimming at V came to 6 bases and at J to 1 base, leaving 9 bases not matched to a gene. This CDR3 contains 16 residues. The CDR3 DNA follows: TGTGCCAGCAGCAAGGGAGGGACAGGGTTTAACTATGGCTACACCTTC. Its translation: CASSKGGTGFNYGYTF.

This chain joins TRBV27 and TRBJ1-3; D might be TRBD1 (5 bases). Deletions cut 4 bases from V and 2 bases from J, with 15 bases between. The length of the CDR3 is 16 residues. In germline, CDR1 is MNHEY, CDR2 SMNVEV (reference sequence). In DNA form, the CDR3 reads TGTGCCAGCAGTTACGGGCGCAGGGCCACTGGAAACACCATATATTTT. It specifies CASSYGRRATGNTIYF.

This clone was seen just once. V usage is TRBV2 and J usage is TRBJ2-7; D is possibly TRBD1 (6 bases). The germline V and J ends were trimmed by 7 bases and 1 base, with 11 bases remaining between them. CDR1 and CDR2 from the germline V gene are SNHLY and FYNNEI. This CDR3 contains 13 residues. The CDR3 nucleotides are TGTGCCAGCACCCGGGACAAGTCCTACGAGCAGTACTTC. Protein: CASTRDKSYEQYF.

The rearrangement joins TRBV12-3 or TRBV12-4 to TRBJ1-2, with D possibly TRBD1 on 5 matching bases. This CDR3 contains 13 residues. V lost 5 bases to trimming and J lost 4 bases, with 11 bases between them. The CDR3 DNA reads TGTGCCAGCAGTCCTCAGGGTCTCTATGGCTACACCTTC. Its translation is CASSPQGLYGYTF.

The chain uses TRBV6-5 and TRBJ1-1, with TRBD1 matching over 7 bases. Per germline, CDR1 MNHEY and CDR2 SVGAGI. The V and J ends lost 6 bases and 5 bases, in that order; junction bases with no gene match: 12. The CDR3 runs to 15 residues. CDR3 coding DNA: TGTGCCAGCAGCCGACCGACAGGGAAGGGAACTGAAGCTTTCTTT. Its protein product is CASSRPTGKGTEAFF.

The chain has TRBV19 and TRBJ2-5; 9 bases line up with TRBD1. This CDR3 spans 15 amino acids. V was pared by 4 bases and J by 5 bases, with 8 bases of the junction left unmatched. The germline CDR1 and CDR2 sequences are LNHDA and SQIVND (reference sequence). The CDR3 sequence: CASSKDRGPFETQYF. The CDR3 nucleotides are TGTGCCAGTAGTAAGGACAGGGGTCCGTTCGAGACCCAGTACTTC.

The rearrangement joins TRBV18 to TRBJ2-3; no definite D call. The CDR3 loop spans 15 amino acids. Germline V lookup: CDR1 KGHSH, CDR2 LQKENI. Trimming shortened V by 0 bases and J by 2 bases, and 9 bases separated the two germline ends. The CDR3 spells CASSPPSQNTDTQYF. CDR3 nucleotide sequence: TGTGCCAGCTCACCACCTAGCCAAAACACAGATACGCAGTATTTT.

About this clone itself: One junction end does not reproduce the germline sequence, and a read error may be involved. The gene calls are TRBV24-1 and TRBJ1-2, with D perhaps TRBD1 (6 bases). The CDR3 has 17 residues. The germline CDR1 and CDR2 sequences are KGHDR and SFDVKD. The CDR3 DNA is TGTGCCACCAGTGATTTAGGACAGCACCCCCTTTCCTCGCGCCTCTACTTC. Its translation: CATSDLGQHPLSSRLYF.

This chain joins TRBV28 and TRBJ2-3, with 10 bases aligning to TRBD2. Germline CDR1 is MDHEN and CDR2 is SYDVKM. CDR3 length equals 16 residues. With V trimmed by 6 bases and J by 2 bases, 8 bases remained unmatched. CDR3 residues: CASSPSSGSYTDTQYF. DNA of the CDR3: TGTGCCAGCAGCCCTTCTAGCGGGAGTTACACAGATACGCAGTATTTT. Supplemented by reference TRBV28 and TRBJ2-3, the full variable domain reads DVKVTQSSRYLVKRTGEKVFLECVQDMDHENMFWYRQDPGLGLRLIYFSYDVKMKEKGDIPEGYSVSREKKERFSLILESASTNQTSMYLCASSPSSGSYTDTQYFGPGTRLTVL.

CDR3 nucleotide sequence: TGTGCCAGCAGTTTAAGGCGGGAAGAGCAGTACTTC. Translated, it gives CASSLRREEQYF. This sequence joins TRBV12-3 or TRBV12-4 and TRBJ2-7; a weak D match, TRBD2 (6 bases). Trimming cost V 2 bases and J 7 bases, with 9 bases left between them. This CDR3 spans 12 amino acids.

The rearrangement uses TRBV6-1 and TRBJ2-7, with D tentatively TRBD2 (5 bases). The V end lost 1 base, the J end lost 1 base, and 8 bases lay between the germline ends. Germline CDR1 is MNHNS and CDR2 is SASEGT. CDR3 size: 14 residues. The CDR3 here is CASSEGGRSYEQYF. The CDR3 nucleotides are TGTGCCAGCAGTGAAGGAGGGCGGTCCTACGAGCAGTACTTC.

This chain links TRBV12-5 with TRBJ1-1; D is possibly TRBD1 (6 bases). CDR3 length equals 18 residues. With 1 base removed from V and 0 bases from J, the gap between germline ends came to 18 bases. Looked up from germline, CDR1 is LGHNT and CDR2 is FRNRAP. DNA of the CDR3: TGTGCTAGTGGTTTGGGGCGAACAGGGTCACATATGAACACTGAAGCTTTCTTT. The encoded protein is CASGLGRTGSHMNTEAFF.

This clone was counted between two and nine times. Here the CDR3 DNA reads TGTGCCATCAGCGCCGGGACTAGCGGAAACTACGAGCAGTACTTC. Its translation is CAISAGTSGNYEQYF. The genes are TRBV10-3 and TRBJ2-7; 11 positions match TRBD2. The CDR3 totals 15 residues. V shed 6 bases, J shed 3 bases, and the junction held 7 bases outside the gene matches. Germline assignment: CDR1 ENHRY and CDR2 SYGVKD.

This clone was detected once. V and J are TRBV30 and TRBJ1-2; possible D gene TRBD1, 5 bases. This CDR3 contains 13 residues. Trimming pared 0 bases from V and 3 bases from J, leaving 8 bases between. The germline V gene has CDR1 GTSNPN and CDR2 SVGIG (reference sequence). DNA for the CDR3: TGTGCCTGGAGTGTAAGACAGCACTATGGCTACACCTTC. Amino acid sequence: CAWSVRQHYGYTF.

The chain joins TRBV5-1 to TRBJ2-5; 10 bases are a match to TRBD1. Looked up from germline, CDR1 is SGHRS and CDR2 is YFSETQ. J was trimmed by 3 bases and V by 4 bases; bases with no gene match: 9. The CDR3 is 16 residues long. CDR3 region: CASSNNRQGAKETQYF. CDR3 DNA: TGCGCCAGCAGCAACAATAGACAGGGGGCCAAAGAGACCCAGTACTTC.

This chain links TRBV28 with TRBJ1-2, with 9 bases identical to TRBD1. Germline CDR1 and CDR2: MDHEN and SYDVKM. This CDR3 is 16 amino acids long. V shed 6 bases, J shed 3 bases, and the junction held 11 bases outside the gene matches. As DNA, the CDR3 is TGTGCCAGCAGCCATCCCGGGACAGGGCTTCACTATGGCTACACCTTC. Its protein is CASSHPGTGLHYGYTF.

The CDR3 region is CASSLVGGEKTQYF. CDR3 DNA: TGCGCCAGCAGCTTGGTTGGAGGCGAGAAGACCCAGTACTTC. The chain links TRBV5-1 to TRBJ2-5; the D gene is possibly TRBD2 (5 bases). Germline values: CDR1 SGHRS, CDR2 YFSETQ. The CDR3 totals 14 residues. The V end was cut by 0 bases, the J end by 6 bases, with 12 bases between.

The genes are TRBV7-2 and TRBJ2-1, with a possible D match to TRBD1 (6 bases). The CDR3 is 15 amino acids. V was pared by 2 bases and J by 8 bases, with 16 bases between. The germline V gene encodes CDR1 SGHTA and CDR2 FQGNSA. The CDR3 reads CASSLWGQVLYEQFF. In DNA form, the CDR3 reads TGTGCCAGCAGCTTATGGGGGCAGGTACTTTATGAGCAGTTCTTC.

This clone appeared once. The genes are TRBV5-1 and TRBJ2-1; D may be TRBD2 (6 bases). The CDR3 extends over 14 amino acids. Looked up from germline, CDR1 is SGHRS and CDR2 is YFSETQ. V was pared by 1 base and J by 9 bases, with 14 bases between. The CDR3 DNA follows: TGCGCCAGCAGCTTGCGGGCTAGCGAATCTGAGCAGTTCTTC. Protein product: CASSLRASESEQFF. Full variable domain (rest looked up from reference TRBV5-1 and TRBJ2-1): KAGVTQTPRYLIKTRGQQVTLSCSPISGHRSVSWYQQTPGQGLQFLFEYFSETQRNKGNFPGRFSGRQFSNSRSEMNVSTLELGDSALYLCASSLRASESEQFFGPGTRLTVL.

This clone was seen a single time. The V and J genes are TRBV5-1 and TRBJ1-1; D is unresolved. Germline V gene sequence: CDR1 SGHRS, CDR2 YFSETQ. The CDR3 loop spans 14 amino acids. Trimming took off 0 bases at V and 0 bases at J, with 6 bases between the two ends. For the CDR3, the DNA is TGCGCCAGCAGCTTGGATGCAGTGAACACTGAAGCTTTCTTT. Its protein is CASSLDAVNTEAFF. The full variable domain, with the rest looked up from reference TRBV5-1 and TRBJ1-1, is KAGVTQTPRYLIKTRGQQVTLSCSPISGHRSVSWYQQTPGQGLQFLFEYFSETQRNKGNFPGRFSGRQFSNSRSEMNVSTLELGDSALYLCASSLDAVNTEAFFGQGTRLTVV.

This clone was recorded a few times. CDR3 loop: CASSFGQGGISPLHF. The CDR3 DNA follows: TGTGCCAGCAGTTTCGGGCAGGGCGGGATTTCACCCCTCCACTTT. This chain joins TRBV27 and TRBJ1-6; perhaps TRBD1 as D (5 bases). The CDR3 runs to 15 residues. Trimming took 3 bases from V and 9 from J, leaving 15 bases between them. Germline values: CDR1 MNHEY, CDR2 SMNVEV (reference sequence).

The chain couples TRBV7-9 to TRBJ1-1, with D possibly matching TRBD1 (6 bases). The CDR3 sequence is 15 residues long. V shed 1 base and J shed 6 bases, with 15 bases lying between them. CDR1 is SEHNR, CDR2 FQNEAQ, per germline (reference sequence). In DNA form, the CDR3 reads TGTGCCAGCAGCTTAGGTGGGGGCCGGGGCCCTGAAGCTTTCTTT. This sequence encodes CASSLGGGRGPEAFF.

The rearrangement joins TRBV29-1 to TRBJ2-2; the match to TRBD1 covers 8 bases. V dropped 6 bases and J dropped 4; count of bases not matched to a gene: 1. Germline loops: CDR1 SQVTM, CDR2 ANQGSEA. This CDR3 has 12 residues. The CDR3 here is CSVGQGTGELFF. DNA for the CDR3: TGCAGCGTCGGACAGGGCACCGGGGAGCTGTTTTTT.

This clone has just a few counts. The chain joins TRBV6-6 to TRBJ1-5; TRBD1 might be the D (6 bases). The V end lost 6 bases, the J end lost 4 bases, and 16 bases lay between the germline ends. Germline V CDR1 and CDR2: MNHNY, SVGAGI (reference sequence). The CDR3 has 15 residues. CDR3 nucleotides: TGTGCCAGCAGGGACCCAGGGGCTATAAATCAGCCCCAGCATTTT. Its protein is CASRDPGAINQPQHF.

This clone showed up just once. V gene TRBV9 combines with J gene TRBJ2-1, with no clear D. CDR3 size: 15 residues. In germline, CDR1 is SGDLS, CDR2 YYNGEE. Deletions cut 1 base from V and 0 bases from J, with 8 bases between. Written as DNA, the CDR3 is TGTGCCAGCAGCGTATGGTCGAGCTCCTACAATGAGCAGTTCTTC. This encodes CASSVWSSSYNEQFF.

The V gene is TRBV5-1, the J gene TRBJ2-1, with 9 bases aligning to TRBD1. The germline V gene has CDR1 SGHRS and CDR2 YFSETQ. This CDR3 is built from 13 residues. The trim removed 5 bases at V and 7 bases at J, leaving 4 bases unmatched. CDR3 nucleotides: TGCGCCAGCAGAGGGACAGGGCGGAATGAGCAGTTCTTC. It encodes CASRGTGRNEQFF. Based on the CDR3 plus reference TRBV5-1 and TRBJ2-1, the full variable domain is KAGVTQTPRYLIKTRGQQVTLSCSPISGHRSVSWYQQTPGQGLQFLFEYFSETQRNKGNFPGRFSGRQFSNSRSEMNVSTLELGDSALYLCASRGTGRNEQFFGPGTRLTVL.

The chain is built from TRBV7-9 and TRBJ1-5; D is possibly TRBD1 (5 bases). The CDR3 has 14 residues. V gave up 1 base and J gave up 4 bases, with 8 bases separating them. Germline lookup yields CDR1 SEHNR and CDR2 FQNEAQ (reference sequence). CDR3 in amino acids: CASSLGQQNQPQHF. The CDR3 DNA sequence: TGTGCCAGCAGCTTAGGACAGCAAAATCAGCCCCAGCATTTT.

V is TRBV19 and J is TRBJ1-1; a possible D gene is TRBD1 (5 bases). V was shortened by 1 base and J by 0 bases, with 6 bases between the two germline ends. CDR1 and CDR2 from the germline V gene are LNHDA and SQIVND (reference sequence). The CDR3 runs to 14 residues. The DNA of the CDR3 is TGTGCCAGTAGTATAGGACAGTTGAACACTGAAGCTTTCTTT. This codes for CASSIGQLNTEAFF.

The chain uses TRBV12-3 or TRBV12-4 and TRBJ2-7, with TRBD1 matching over 7 bases. Trimming took 5 bases from V and 5 from J; bases not matched to a gene: 6. There are 13 residues in the CDR3. The CDR3 DNA is TGTGCCAGCAGTCTTAATCAGGGGGACGAGCAGTACTTC. It yields the protein CASSLNQGDEQYF.

This chain connects TRBV12-3 or TRBV12-4 to TRBJ1-1; 7 bases fit TRBD1. V was clipped by 6 bases and J by 5 bases; unmatched bases: 0. The length of the CDR3 is 11 residues. CDR3 sequence: CASSRGTEAFF. The CDR3 region has the DNA TGTGCCAGCAGCAGGGGGACTGAAGCTTTCTTT.